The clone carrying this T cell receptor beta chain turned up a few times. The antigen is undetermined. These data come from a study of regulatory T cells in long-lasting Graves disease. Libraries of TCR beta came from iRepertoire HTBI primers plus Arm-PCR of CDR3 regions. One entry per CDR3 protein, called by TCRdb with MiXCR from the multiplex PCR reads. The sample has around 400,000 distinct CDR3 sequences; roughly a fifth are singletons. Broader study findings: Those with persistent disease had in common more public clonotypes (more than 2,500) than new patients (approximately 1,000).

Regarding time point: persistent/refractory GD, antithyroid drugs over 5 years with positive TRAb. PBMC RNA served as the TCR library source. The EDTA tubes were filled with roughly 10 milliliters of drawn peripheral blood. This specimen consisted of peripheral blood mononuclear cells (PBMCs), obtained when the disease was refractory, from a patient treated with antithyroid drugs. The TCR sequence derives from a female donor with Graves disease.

The CDR3: CASSLVAGAEYGYTF. The CDR3 nucleotides read TGTGCCAGCAGCTTAGTTGCAGGGGCGGAGTATGGCTACACCTTC. V is TRBV7-2 and J is TRBJ1-2; the D gene is possibly TRBD1 (6 bases). Germline V gene sequence: CDR1 SGHTA, CDR2 FQGNSA. This CDR3 comprises 15 residues. V was trimmed by 1 base and J by 5 bases, leaving 14 bases between them.